The rows below give T cell receptor beta chains drawn from one sample of a study of cytomegalovirus exposure and HLA in healthy donors. TCRdb's copy holds only in-frame clones and misses some; the assay was immunoSEQ multiplex PCR. Of 99,000 or so clones listed, 69% were seen once; the top ten hold roughly 3.2%. Material: PBMCs. These receptors came from a man aged 25 to 40 in good health and CMV-seronegative. Both conserved end residues are part of each CDR3. Expanded clones get a size class; other rows say once, few or many, or leave the size out.

clone_size,v_call,j_call,cdr3_aa
-,TRBV7-2,TRBJ1-4,CASSLMGQGNEKLFF
-,TRBV9,TRBJ1-2,CASSLYTGDPYGYTF
few,TRBV19,TRBJ2-7,CASSRGTGNYEQYF
few,TRBV28,TRBJ1-4,CASSFPGIGDEKLFF
few,TRBV14,TRBJ1-2,CASSQGGTGGRYYGYTF
-,TRBV5-1,TRBJ2-2,CASSSTLSNTGELFF
-,TRBV5-5,TRBJ2-7,CASSPPLRSSYEQYF
-,TRBV5-4,TRBJ2-2,CASSLAGRANTGELFF
-,TRBV7-8,TRBJ2-7,CASSSGGTSGSREQYF
-,TRBV6-5,TRBJ2-5,CASSYDGRVGETQYF
-,TRBV28,TRBJ1-3,CASEGQGDPSGNTIYF
few,TRBV5-1,TRBJ1-1,CASSLNPGQGIAEAFF
-,TRBV6-4,TRBJ1-4,CASSDRRGINEKLFF
-,TRBV7-3,TRBJ2-1,CASSKAGGFNEQFF
-,TRBV5-1,TRBJ1-2,CASSVPGQGYGYTF
few,TRBV18,TRBJ1-4,CASSPVDRVREKLFF
-,TRBV28,TRBJ1-1,CASRWGGTEAFF
-,TRBV7-8,TRBJ1-1,CASSLEVTGNTEAFF
-,TRBV19,TRBJ2-7,CASSIGAGFLYEQYF
-,TRBV15,TRBJ1-2,CATSTRNPTPGGNYGYTF
-,TRBV5-1,TRBJ2-1,CASSLGPVWEGYNEQFF
-,TRBV7-9,TRBJ1-1,CASSQGGEQEAFF
-,TRBV28,TRBJ1-2,CASTGPQRGYGYTF
once,TRBV19,TRBJ2-5,CASSNLGENQETQYF
-,TRBV7-2,TRBJ2-5,CASSYPGQGGETQYF
-,TRBV14,TRBJ1-2,CASSRGVYDYGYTF
-,TRBV29-1,TRBJ1-2,CSVTGTGEGLYGYTF